In its sample, the clone carrying this T cell receptor (beta chain) was seen a few times. TCRdb independently ran MiXCR on the 5' RACE reads; one entry per CDR3 protein. The table has about 150,000 distinct CDR3 sequences, roughly 3.3% seen once. This sample is drawn from a study of identical twins. The CDR3 has 15 residues. The germline V gene encodes CDR1 LGHDT and CDR2 YNNKEL (reference sequence). V lost 1 base and J lost 6, with 13 bases in between. This clonotype was obtained from a man in his late teens or twenties in good health. This chain links TRBV3-1 with TRBJ2-1; the D call may be TRBD1 or TRBD2 (5 bases each). Sequencing input: memory T cells sorted from blood. The CDR3 sequence: CASSQGWGPLNEQFF. CDR3 nucleotide sequence: TGTGCCAGCAGCCAAGGTTGGGGACCCCTCAATGAGCAGTTCTTC.